The present T cell receptor (beta chain) was sequenced within a study of identical twins. Germline values: CDR1 SGHNT, CDR2 YENEEA. CDR3 length equals 16 residues. J gave up 4 bases and V 5 bases, and 6 bases lay outside the gene matches. This clonotype was found a few times. MiXCR, applied by TCRdb to the 5' RACE reads, yields one record per CDR3 protein. The data hold fewer than 250,000 distinct CDR3 sequences, with around 6.8% observed a single time. The same data also went into a second study, on yellow fever vaccine responses in identical twins.

This sequence was found in a woman younger than 35 in good health. The chain combines TRBV11-3 with TRBJ2-2; TRBD1 matches at 11 bases. Source material: memory (CD45RO+) T cells sorted from blood. CDR3 nucleotide sequence: TGTGCCAGCAGCCCCGGGACAGGGGGTGGCACCGGGGAGCTGTTTTTT. Amino acid sequence: CASSPGTGGGTGELFF.